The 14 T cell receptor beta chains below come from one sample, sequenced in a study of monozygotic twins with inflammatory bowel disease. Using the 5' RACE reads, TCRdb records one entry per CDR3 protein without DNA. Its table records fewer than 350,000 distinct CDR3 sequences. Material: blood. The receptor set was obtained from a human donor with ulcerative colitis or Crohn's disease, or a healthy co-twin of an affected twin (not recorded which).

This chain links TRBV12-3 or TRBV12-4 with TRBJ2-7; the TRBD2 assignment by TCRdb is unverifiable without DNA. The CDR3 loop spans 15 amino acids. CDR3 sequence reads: CASSQTSGSTYEQYF.

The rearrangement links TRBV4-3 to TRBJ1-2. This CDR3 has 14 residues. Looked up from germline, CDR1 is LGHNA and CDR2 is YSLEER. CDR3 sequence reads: CASSQELVFGGYTF.

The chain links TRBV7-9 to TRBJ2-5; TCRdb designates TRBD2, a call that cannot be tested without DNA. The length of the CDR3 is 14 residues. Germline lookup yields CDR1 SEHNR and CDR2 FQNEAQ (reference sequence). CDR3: CASSPHSPLETQYF.

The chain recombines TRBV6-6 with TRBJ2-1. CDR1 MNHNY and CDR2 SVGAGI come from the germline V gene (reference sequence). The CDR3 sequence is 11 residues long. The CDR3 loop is CASATYNEQFF.

The CDR3 is CSASVREKAYNEQFF. The J gene is TRBJ2-1, the V gene TRBV20-1; TCRdb reports TRBD1, a call that lacks DNA to check it against. The CDR3 is 15 residues long. The germline CDR1 and CDR2 sequences are DFQATT and SNEGSKA (reference sequence).

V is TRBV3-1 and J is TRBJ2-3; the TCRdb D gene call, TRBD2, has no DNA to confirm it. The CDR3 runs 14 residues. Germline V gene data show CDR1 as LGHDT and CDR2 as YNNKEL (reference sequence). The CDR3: CATSRDSSTDTQYF.

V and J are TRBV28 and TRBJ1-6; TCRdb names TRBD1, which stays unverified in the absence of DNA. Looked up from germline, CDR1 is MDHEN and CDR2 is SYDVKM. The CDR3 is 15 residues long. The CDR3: CASSNGGTGDSPLHF.

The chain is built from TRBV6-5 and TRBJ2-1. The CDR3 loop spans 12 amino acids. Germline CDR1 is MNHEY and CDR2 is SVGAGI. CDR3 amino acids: CASASSYNEQFF.

CDR3 amino acids: CASRGQGGPEAFF. This sequence joins TRBV27 and TRBJ1-1; TCRdb names TRBD1, which stays unverified in the absence of DNA. The CDR3 is 13 amino acids. Germline V gene sequence: CDR1 MNHEY, CDR2 SMNVEV (reference sequence).

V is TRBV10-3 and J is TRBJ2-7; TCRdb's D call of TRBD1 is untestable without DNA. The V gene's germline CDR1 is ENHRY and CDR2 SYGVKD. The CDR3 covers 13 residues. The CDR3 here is CAITGRDSHEQYF.

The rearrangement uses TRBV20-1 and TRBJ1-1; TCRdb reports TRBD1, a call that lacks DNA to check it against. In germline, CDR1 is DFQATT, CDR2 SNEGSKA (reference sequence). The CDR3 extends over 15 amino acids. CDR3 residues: CSATTGGRVSSEAFF.

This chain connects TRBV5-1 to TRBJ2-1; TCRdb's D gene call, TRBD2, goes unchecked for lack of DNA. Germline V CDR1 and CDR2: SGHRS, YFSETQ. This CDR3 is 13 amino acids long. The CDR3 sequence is CASSLGPSNEQFF.

The CDR3 protein is CASSQYRGSTDTQYF. The chain joins TRBV28 to TRBJ2-3; TCRdb designates TRBD1, a call that cannot be tested without DNA. Germline V gene lookup returns CDR1 MDHEN and CDR2 SYDVKM. The CDR3 is 15 amino acids.

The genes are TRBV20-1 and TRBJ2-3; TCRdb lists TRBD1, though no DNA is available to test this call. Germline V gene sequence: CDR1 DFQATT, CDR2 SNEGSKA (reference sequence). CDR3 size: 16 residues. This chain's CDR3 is CSARDRYTQGSDTQYF.